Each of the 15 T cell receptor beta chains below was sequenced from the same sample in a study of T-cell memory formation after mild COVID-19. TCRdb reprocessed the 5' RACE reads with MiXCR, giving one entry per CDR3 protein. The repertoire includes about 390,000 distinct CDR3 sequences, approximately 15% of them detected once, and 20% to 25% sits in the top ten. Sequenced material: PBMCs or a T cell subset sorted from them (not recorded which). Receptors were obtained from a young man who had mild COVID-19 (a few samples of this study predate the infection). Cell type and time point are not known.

CDR3 loop: CASSLSSGTGGETQYF. The CDR3 nucleotides read TGTGCCAGCAGTTTATCCTCGGGGACAGGGGGCGAGACCCAGTACTTC. The chain joins TRBV28 to TRBJ2-5, with TRBD1 matching over 12 bases. This CDR3 spans 16 amino acids. Germline V gives CDR1 MDHEN, CDR2 SYDVKM. Germline trimming cut 1 base from V and 5 bases from J; bases unmatched to any gene: 5.

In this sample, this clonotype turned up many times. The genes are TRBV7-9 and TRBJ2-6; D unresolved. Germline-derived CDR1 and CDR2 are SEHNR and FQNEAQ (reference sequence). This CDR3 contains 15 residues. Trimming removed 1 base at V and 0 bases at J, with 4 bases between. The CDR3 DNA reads TGTGCCAGCAGCTTAGTACCCTCTGGGGCCAACGTCCTGACTTTC. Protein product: CASSLVPSGANVLTF.

CDR3 coding DNA: TGTGCCAGCAGCTTGACCCCGGCCTCTGGAAACACCATATATTTT. It specifies CASSLTPASGNTIYF. This rearrangement joins TRBV5-5 to TRBJ1-3; no definite D call. The length of the CDR3 is 15 residues. Trimming removed 1 base from V and 0 bases from J, with 8 bases in between. Germline V CDR1 and CDR2: SGHKS, YYEKEE (reference sequence).

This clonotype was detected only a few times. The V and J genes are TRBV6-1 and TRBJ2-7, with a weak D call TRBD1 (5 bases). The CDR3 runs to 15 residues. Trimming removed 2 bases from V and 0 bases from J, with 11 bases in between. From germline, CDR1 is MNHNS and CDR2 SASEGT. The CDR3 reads CASSESRGGSYEQYV. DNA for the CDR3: TGTGCCAGCAGTGAAAGTAGGGGCGGCTCCTACGAGCAGTACGTC.

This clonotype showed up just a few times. The CDR3 coding sequence is TGCGCCAGCAGCTTGGGTCGGGGGAACTATGGCTACACCTTC. Translated, it gives CASSLGRGNYGYTF. V usage is TRBV5-1 and J usage is TRBJ1-2, with a tentative D call TRBD1 (5 bases). The CDR3 consists of 14 residues. Per the germline V gene, CDR1 is SGHRS and CDR2 is YFSETQ. The V gene lost 0 bases and the J gene lost 2 bases, with 8 bases spanning the gap.

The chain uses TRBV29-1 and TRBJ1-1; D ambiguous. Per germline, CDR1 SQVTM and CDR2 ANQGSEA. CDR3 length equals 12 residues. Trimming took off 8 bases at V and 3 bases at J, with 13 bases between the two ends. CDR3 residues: CSSGLLDTEAFF. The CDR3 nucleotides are TGCAGCTCTGGCCTTCTGGACACTGAAGCTTTCTTT.

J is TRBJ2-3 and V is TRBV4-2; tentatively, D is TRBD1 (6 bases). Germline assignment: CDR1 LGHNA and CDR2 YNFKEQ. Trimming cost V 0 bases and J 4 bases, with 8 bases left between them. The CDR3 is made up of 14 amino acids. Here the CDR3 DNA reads TGTGCCAGCAGCCAAGATACAGGGCCAGATACGCAGTATTTT. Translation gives CASSQDTGPDTQYF.

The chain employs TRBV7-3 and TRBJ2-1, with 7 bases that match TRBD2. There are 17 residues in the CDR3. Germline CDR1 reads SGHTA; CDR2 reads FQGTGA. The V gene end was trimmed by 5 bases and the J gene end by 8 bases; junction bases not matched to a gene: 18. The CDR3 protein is CASSRRGGDSRWDEQFF. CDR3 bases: TGTGCCAGCAGCCGTCGTGGGGGGGACTCCAGATGGGATGAGCAGTTCTTC.

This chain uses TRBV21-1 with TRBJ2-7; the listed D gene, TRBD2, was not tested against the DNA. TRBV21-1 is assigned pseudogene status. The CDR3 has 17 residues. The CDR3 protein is CASSVRRLKDRSYEQYF. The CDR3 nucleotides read TGTGCCAGCAGCGTACGTAGACTAAAGGACAGGTCCTACGAGCAGTACTTC.

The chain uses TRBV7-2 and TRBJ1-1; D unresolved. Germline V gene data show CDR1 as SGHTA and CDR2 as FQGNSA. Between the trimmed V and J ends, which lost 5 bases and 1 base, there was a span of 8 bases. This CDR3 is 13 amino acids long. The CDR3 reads CASSTTRNTEAFF. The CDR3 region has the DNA TGTGCCAGCAGCACAACAAGGAACACTGAAGCTTTCTTT.

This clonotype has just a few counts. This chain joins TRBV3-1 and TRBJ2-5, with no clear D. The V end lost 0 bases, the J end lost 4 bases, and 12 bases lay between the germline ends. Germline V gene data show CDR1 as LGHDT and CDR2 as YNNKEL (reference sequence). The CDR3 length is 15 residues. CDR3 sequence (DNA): TGTGCCAGCAGCCAAGAGCACAGTATGGGAGAGACCCAGTACTTC. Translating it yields CASSQEHSMGETQYF.

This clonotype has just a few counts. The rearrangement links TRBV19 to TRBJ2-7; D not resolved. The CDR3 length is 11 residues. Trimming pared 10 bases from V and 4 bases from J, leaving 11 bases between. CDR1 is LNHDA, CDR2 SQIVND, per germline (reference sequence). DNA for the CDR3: TGTGCCACCCCACGACTTTACGAGCAGTACGTC. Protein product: CATPRLYEQYV.

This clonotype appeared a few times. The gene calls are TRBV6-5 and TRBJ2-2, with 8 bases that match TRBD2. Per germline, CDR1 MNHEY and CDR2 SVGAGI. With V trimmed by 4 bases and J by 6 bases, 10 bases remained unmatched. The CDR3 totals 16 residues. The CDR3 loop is CASSSGTSGGAGELFF. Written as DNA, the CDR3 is TGTGCCAGCAGTTCTGGAACTAGCGGCGGAGCCGGGGAGCTGTTTTTT.

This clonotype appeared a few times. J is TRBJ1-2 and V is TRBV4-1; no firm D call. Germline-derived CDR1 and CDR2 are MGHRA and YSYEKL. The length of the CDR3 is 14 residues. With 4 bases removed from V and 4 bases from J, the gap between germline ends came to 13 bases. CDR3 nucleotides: TGCGCCAGCAGCCTTACGGAAGGGCTCTATGGCTACACCTTC. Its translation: CASSLTEGLYGYTF.

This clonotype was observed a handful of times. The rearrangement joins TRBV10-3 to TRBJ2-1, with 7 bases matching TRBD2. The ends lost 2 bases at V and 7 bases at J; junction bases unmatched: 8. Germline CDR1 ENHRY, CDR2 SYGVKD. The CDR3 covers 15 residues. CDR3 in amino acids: CAISEPFWGGNEQFF. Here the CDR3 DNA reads TGTGCCATCAGTGAGCCGTTCTGGGGGGGAAATGAGCAGTTCTTC.